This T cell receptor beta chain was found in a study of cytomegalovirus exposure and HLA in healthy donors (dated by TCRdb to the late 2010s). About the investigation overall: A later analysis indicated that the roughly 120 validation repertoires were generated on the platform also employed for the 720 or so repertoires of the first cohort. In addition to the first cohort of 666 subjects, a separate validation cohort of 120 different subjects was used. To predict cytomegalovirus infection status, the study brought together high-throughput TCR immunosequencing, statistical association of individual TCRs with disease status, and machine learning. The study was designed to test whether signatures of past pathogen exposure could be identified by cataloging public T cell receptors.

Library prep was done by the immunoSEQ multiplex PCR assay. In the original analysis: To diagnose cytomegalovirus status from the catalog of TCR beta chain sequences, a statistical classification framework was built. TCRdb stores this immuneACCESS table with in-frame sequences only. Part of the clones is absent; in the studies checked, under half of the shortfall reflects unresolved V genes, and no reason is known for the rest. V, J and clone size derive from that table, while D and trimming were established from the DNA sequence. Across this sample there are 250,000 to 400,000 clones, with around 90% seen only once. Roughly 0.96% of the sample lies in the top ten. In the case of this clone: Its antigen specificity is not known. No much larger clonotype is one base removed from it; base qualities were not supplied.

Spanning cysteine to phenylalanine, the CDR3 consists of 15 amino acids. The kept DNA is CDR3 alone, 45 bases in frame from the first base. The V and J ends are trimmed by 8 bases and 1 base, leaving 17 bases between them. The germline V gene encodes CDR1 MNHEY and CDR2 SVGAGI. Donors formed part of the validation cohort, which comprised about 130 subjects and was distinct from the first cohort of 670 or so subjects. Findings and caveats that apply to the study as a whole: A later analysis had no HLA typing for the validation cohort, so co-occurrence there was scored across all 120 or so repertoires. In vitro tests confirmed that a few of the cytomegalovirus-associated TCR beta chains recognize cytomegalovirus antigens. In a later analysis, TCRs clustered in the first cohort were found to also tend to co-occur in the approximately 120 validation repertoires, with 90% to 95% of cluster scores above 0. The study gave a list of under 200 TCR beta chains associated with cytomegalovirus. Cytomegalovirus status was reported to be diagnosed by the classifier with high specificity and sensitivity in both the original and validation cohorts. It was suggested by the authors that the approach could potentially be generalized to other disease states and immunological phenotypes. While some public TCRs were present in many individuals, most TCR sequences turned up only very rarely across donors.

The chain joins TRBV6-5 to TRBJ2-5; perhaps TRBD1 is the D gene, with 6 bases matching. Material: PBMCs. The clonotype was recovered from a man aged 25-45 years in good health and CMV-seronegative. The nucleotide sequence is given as TGTGCCAGCTCCCGTCTATACAGGGCCCAAGAGACCCAGTACTTC. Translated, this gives CASSRLYRAQETQYF.